Detailed here is one TCR beta chain. This clonotype was counted between two and nine times. Its antigen has not been determined. Within one base of it there is no much larger clone, and no base qualities were kept. The data originate from a study of response to subunit inactivated influenza vaccine (dated by TCRdb to 2016 to 2018). With regard to the full study: Deep quantitative profiling of the T cell receptor repertoire was used in the study to follow responses to a trivalent subunit inactivated influenza vaccine.

Beyond this particular receptor, the publication reports: According to the authors, only a limited number of new T cells may be recruited by each seasonal influenza vaccination.

The CDR3, from cysteine to phenylalanine, totals 15 residues. The DNA shown is the 45-base CDR3, in frame from base 1. Germline trimming amounts to 0 bases on V and 7 bases on J, with 6 as the count of junction bases outside the gene matches. The library was obtained by RT-PCR. The sequencer listed for this sample is Illumina HiSeq 2500. TCRdb itself trimmed the public reads at Q25 with fastp, ran MiXCR and retained productive beta chains. Identical CDR3 protein sequences are pooled into one entry, listed with their most common genes and DNA. For this sample the table gives about 570,000 distinct CDR3 sequences, of which 10% to 12% were detected only once. Roughly 11% of the sample is in the top ten clones. The data were also submitted as part of a second study, on T cells expressing NK-cell markers. That second report states: TCR beta cDNA libraries were made by 5'RACE template switching that added a universal primer site and unique molecular identifiers. TCR beta-chain repertoires were profiled in sorted CD3+CD56+NKG2C+, CD3+CD56+NKG2C- and CD3+CD56-NKG2C+ T-cell subsets from several donors. Seven of the eight sequenced donors were HCMV-seropositive and one was HCMV-seronegative. In several experiments an anti-gammadeltaTCR antibody was added to restrict sorting to alphabetaTCR-expressing T cells. In over 5 donors, the dominant CD3+CD56+NKG2C+ clonotypes were among the top 10 CD8+ clonotypes and accounted for roughly 1.0-7.5% of CD8+ T cells. Those dominant clonotypes were again the most abundant among CD3+CD56-NKG2C+ cells in four donors, at about 25-65%. It remained unclear whether the expanded NKG2C-expressing T cell clones were specific for HCMV antigens. Randomly selected healthy volunteers, three men and five women, were used as the eight sequenced donors. To determine HCMV serostatus, a commercial ELISA kit was used to detect HCMV-specific IgG in serum. Ficoll density gradient centrifugation was used to isolate peripheral blood mononuclear cells from blood. For six donors, unsorted PBMC were also used to sequence bulk peripheral blood T-cell repertoires. Priming for cDNA synthesis came from the TCR beta constant segment, and two successive PCR amplification steps followed. Libraries were sequenced as 2 x 150 bp reads on Illumina HiSeq 2000/2500, MiSeq or NextSeq. Reads were demultiplexed and grouped by UMI with MIGEC, and clonotypes were assembled and quantified with MiTCR. To exclude erroneous sequences, only TCR cDNA sequences supported by at least two reads were retained. The tcR package was used for downstream repertoire analysis, and clonotypes were matched across fractions by CDR3 nucleotide sequence plus V segment. VDJmatch was used to annotate antigen specificity against VDJdb, with one amino acid substitution allowed in CDR3.

Here the chain combines TRBV23-1 and TRBJ2-3, with 8 bases aligning to TRBD2. TRBV23-1 is filed as an ORF, its function uncertain. This receptor was identified in a man aged 50 or older who received an inactivated influenza vaccine. Donor details come from another sample of the same person, matched by shared clones. This sample comprised PBMCs from blood, obtained on the day of vaccination. The CDR3 corresponds to CASSQSLRGGHTQYF. The nucleotides read TGCGCCAGCAGTCAATCGTTACGGGGGGGGCATACGCAGTATTTT.